These T cell receptor beta chains were read from a single sample in a study of CD8 T cells in Susac syndrome. TCRdb independently ran MiXCR on the immunoSEQ multiplex PCR reads; one entry per CDR3 protein. The data show more than 70,000 distinct CDR3 sequences, with less than 95% seen just once and about 0.52% held by the top ten. The material sequenced was CD8+ T cells from PBMCs. These receptors were collected from a human donor with Susac syndrome. Both conserved end residues are part of each CDR3. A clone size is listed for some rows: how often the clone was seen (once, few, many), or a class if it is expanded.

.,TRBV27,CASRSFSYNEQFF
.,TRBV28,CASRTTTGLQETQYF
.,TRBV7-8,CASSLRIGYNEQFF
.,TRBV2,CASRGIKQFF
.,TRBV24-1,CATSPTTGTGENGANVLTF
.,TRBV11-1,CASSFGLGTDTQYF
.,TRBV20-1,CSARGKTGSIEYGYTF
.,TRBV5-6,CASSSGTGAAMVLHF
.,TRBV7-9,CASSLVTSGVETQYF
.,TRBV6-5,CASSYKDGSSYNEQFF
.,TRBV7-8,CASSLGGAADTQYF
.,TRBV29-1,CSVDPPGTEAFF
.,TRBV3-1,CASSQPDPKDYRETQYF
.,TRBV7-2,CASSQRGRDEQFF
.,TRBV13,CASGTPKNIQYF
once,TRBV12-3/TRBV12-4,CASSFSPDTGELFF
.,TRBV27,CASSLGDAGNEQFF
.,TRBV5-6,CASTPSPAEETQYF
.,TRBV15,CATSRDGLAGEQYF
.,TRBV20-1,CSARWGGLINEQFF
.,TRBV7-8,CASSFGRGNNSPLHF
.,TRBV5-1,CASSGQGLANYGYTF
once,TRBV6-1,CASSPRGGSSYNEQFF
.,TRBV12-3/TRBV12-4,CASTLGVLSYNEQFF
.,TRBV27,CASSPTGGPSYEQYF
.,TRBV15,CATSRVAAYEQYF
.,TRBV5-4,CASSSTGVIGTEAFF
.,TRBV28,CASRPSESGANVLTF
.,TRBV27,CASSLGSSYNEQFF
.,TRBV9,CASSVAPADEQYF
.,TRBV30,CAWSPRQGRSSEQYF
.,TRBV29-1,CSVEEAGRGETQYF
.,TRBV5-6,CASRVDGAVQETQYF
.,TRBV9,CASSAGTSLTDTQYF
.,TRBV28,CASSLPGTGSPETQYF
.,TRBV20-1,CSARGNTEAFF
.,TRBV4-1,CASSQDTGWGEKLFF
.,TRBV27,CASSSRGEGVTGTGELFF
.,TRBV10-3,CAISESVHPEQYF
.,TRBV9,CASSVRGQVQETQYF
.,TRBV11-3,CASSSWDREQETQYF
.,TRBV19,CASSTINTEAFF